This paragraph reports one T cell receptor (beta chain). Only a few counts were recorded for this clonotype. It lacks a known antigen. No base quality information exists; no much larger clone differs at one position. The data are from a study of T cell repertoires in cytomegalovirus infection (dated by TCRdb to 2018 to 2020). At the level of the whole study: Donor HLA type was relevant to the analysis, as public TCR beta signatures indicated carriage of CMV infection together with the matching HLA type. The paper as a whole reports these results and caveats: The ex vivo response was dominated by HLA-C-restricted CMV-specific TCR beta clonotypes, which also provided the single most frequent clonotype in two of eight donors. Carriers of CMV infection plus the relevant HLA type were discriminated by the cumulative frequency of public TCR beta family members in the study cohort and in an independent approximately 360-donor cohort.

Sequencer: Illumina HiSeq 1500. TCRdb reworked the public reads: Q25 trimming with fastp, MiXCR clone assembly, productive beta chains retained. Rows are unified per CDR3 protein, each entry keeping the most common DNA and genes. The sample has approximately 750,000 distinct CDR3 sequences on record, approximately 34% of them singletons. Around 2.8% of the sample belongs to the ten largest clones. From the germline V gene, CDR1 is MGHRA and CDR2 is YSYEKL. V has 4 bases trimmed and J has 6 bases trimmed; junction bases matching no gene number 9. The CDR3 covers 15 residues, taking in both the cysteine and the phenylalanine. Only CDR3 DNA is held: 45 bases, read in frame from base 1.

The sample consisted of PBMCs. The sequence came from a human donor in good health (CMV status not recorded). Some clones in this sample may be carry-over from other donors' samples. Recombination linked TRBV4-1 to TRBJ2-1; 7 nucleotides in the junction match TRBD1. The CDR3 protein is CASSRHPRDSNEQFF. The nucleotides are TGCGCCAGCAGCCGCCACCCCCGGGACAGCAATGAGCAGTTCTTC.